This T cell receptor (beta chain) was found in a study of blood T cell repertoires in COVID-19. Study context: Samples representing acute and convalescent COVID-19 were sourced from the United States, Italy and Spain.

The cohort comprised adults aged about 18 to 100 years residing in approximately 25 US areas. Each participant's cohort was designated according to participant-reported clinical history. Clones were read by immunoSEQ multiplex PCR, and TCRdb kept only the in-frame ones, dropping some. The top ten hold 0.6% of the sample, which has around 470,000 clones, less than 95% seen once. This clone was seen once. This CDR3 comprises 14 residues. The V gene's germline CDR1 is ENHRY and CDR2 SYGVKD. With 0 bases removed from V and 11 bases from J, the gap between germline ends came to 11 bases. Sequenced input: PBMCs or T cells enriched from blood (not recorded which). The sequence came from a man aged 18 to 35 who had recovered from COVID-19. The chain recombines TRBV10-3 with TRBJ1-6; unclear D gene. The CDR3 spells CAISESRGSPPLHF. The CDR3 DNA is TGTGCCATCAGTGAGTCTCGGGGATCCCCACCCCTCCACTTT.